The sequence of this T cell receptor beta chain was determined in a study of cytomegalovirus exposure and HLA in healthy donors. As to this clone: What it binds is unknown.

Germline V gives CDR1 DFQATT, CDR2 SNEGSKA (reference sequence). Trimming removed 3 bases at V and 2 bases at J, with 4 bases between. The CDR3 spans 11 residues. A multiplex PCR was run with 60 Vbeta primers and 13 Jbeta primers. The table came from immunoSEQ multiplex PCR; TCRdb's copy has only in-frame clones and leaves some out. Here the sample spans around 100,000 clones, under 80% being singletons. As for the donors, each was a healthy bone marrow donor. Study-wide results and caveats: Further analysis, carried out later, found HLA-associated TCR beta chains more clonally expanded than equally common other chains.

The V and J genes are TRBV20-1 and TRBJ1-1; D call uncertain. The sequence was obtained from a woman between 35 and 50 years old in good health and CMV-seropositive. Sequenced: PBMCs. The CDR3 sequence is CSASKNTEAFF. Written as DNA, the CDR3 is TGCAGTGCTAGTAAAAACACTGAAGCTTTCTTT.